These T cell receptor beta chains were read from a single sample in a study of blood T cells in healthy people across ages. Using its own MiXCR run on the 5' RACE reads, TCRdb lists one record per CDR3 protein. The data show over 700,000 distinct CDR3 sequences, approximately 55% seen once. The specimen was blood. Receptors originate from a man older than 75 in good health. Both conserved end residues are part of each CDR3. Fields, in order: D gene, clone size, V gene, J gene, CDR3 DNA, CDR3 protein. A D gene is named only where the DNA matches it firmly. Clone size is not always given. Where it is, it says once, few, many or a class for expanded clones.

TRBD1	many	TRBV7-9	TRBJ2-2	TGTGCCAGCAGCAACGACAGGGGGCTCCTCACCGGGGAGCTGTTTTTT	CASSNDRGLLTGELFF
.	few	TRBV3-1	TRBJ2-7	TGTGCCAGCAGCCGGGGATCGCGCTCCTACGAGCAGTACTTC	CASSRGSRSYEQYF
.	.	TRBV5-6	TRBJ2-1	TGTGCCAGCAGGACGGGGACCAGCTTCTACAATGAGCAGTTCTTC	CASRTGTSFYNEQFF
TRBD1	.	TRBV12-3/TRBV12-4	TRBJ2-5	TGTGCCAGCAGTCGCAGACAGGGACAAGAGACCCAGTACTTC	CASSRRQGQETQYF
.	.	TRBV20-1	TRBJ2-1	TGCAGGGTGGGGCTCGGGTACGGTGAGCAGTTCTTC	CRVGLGYGEQFF
.	.	TRBV7-2	TRBJ2-7	TGTGCCAGCAGCTTAAACAGGGAGTGGTACGAGCAGTACTTC	CASSLNREWYEQYF
.	.	TRBV7-8	TRBJ1-5	TGTGCCAGCAGCTTAGCCCAGACCTATCAACCCCAGCATTTT	CASSLAQTYQPQHF
TRBD1	.	TRBV3-1	TRBJ2-1	TGTGCCAGCAGCCGCCCGGTGCAGGGGGCGCGTAATGAGCAGTTCTTC	CASSRPVQGARNEQFF
.	.	TRBV18	TRBJ2-7	TGTGCCAGCTCACCACTCTTAGGACGGCCGAGCTACGAGCAGTACTTC	CASSPLLGRPSYEQYF
TRBD2	few	TRBV7-2	TRBJ2-5	TGTGCCAGCAGCTTAGCTAGCGGGAGGGTAGAGACCCAGTACTTC	CASSLASGRVETQYF
.	.	TRBV5-1	TRBJ1-1	TGCGCCAGCAGCTTGGTTCTGGCCGGACGGGTTGAAGCTTTCTTT	CASSLVLAGRVEAFF
.	.	TRBV12-3/TRBV12-4	TRBJ2-7	TGTGCCAGCAGTTTAGTGGCAGCGACCTCCTACGAGCAGTACTTC	CASSLVAATSYEQYF
.	.	TRBV3-1	TRBJ1-1	TGTGCCAGCAGCCAATATAGGGACACTGAAGCTTTCTTT	CASSQYRDTEAFF
.	.	TRBV27	TRBJ2-4	TGTGCCAGCAGTTTATCGACGGTAATAGCCAAAAACATTCAGTACTTC	CASSLSTVIAKNIQYF
TRBD1	.	TRBV11-2	TRBJ1-4	TGTGCCAGCAGCGCCCGACAGGGGAAGAGCGAAAAACTGTTTTTT	CASSARQGKSEKLFF
TRBD2	many	TRBV11-2	TRBJ2-1	TGTGCCAGCAGCTCCAACGGGTTAGCGGGAGAGTCCTACAATGAGCAGTTCTTC	CASSSNGLAGESYNEQFF
.	.	TRBV7-9	TRBJ2-6	TGTGCCAGCAGCTTATCTCGGAGCTCTGGGGCCAACGTCCTGACTTTC	CASSLSRSSGANVLTF
.	few	TRBV7-2	TRBJ2-3	TGTGCCAGCAGCCCCCGGGAGAGGTCCGCTAATCACAGATACGCGTATTTT	CASSPRERSANHRYAYF
TRBD1	.	TRBV9	TRBJ2-5	TGTGCCAGCAGCGTGCGGGACAGGAGCCAAGAGACCCAGTACTTC	CASSVRDRSQETQYF
.	.	TRBV27	TRBJ1-5	TGTGCCAGCAGTCCTGATCAGCCCCAGCATTTT	CASSPDQPQHF
.	few	TRBV11-2	TRBJ2-1	TGTGCCAGCAGCTTAGTAGGTCTAGCTCTGATCAATGAGCAGTTCTTC	CASSLVGLALINEQFF
.	.	TRBV20-1	TRBJ2-1	TGCAGTGCTATGTTGGTCAGTAACAATGAGCAGTTCTTC	CSAMLVSNNEQFF
.	.	TRBV20-1	TRBJ2-7	TGCAGTGCTGCTACGGGACACGGAGCCTACGAGCAGTACTTC	CSAATGHGAYEQYF
TRBD2	few	TRBV20-1	TRBJ2-1	TGCAGTGCTAGAGTGCGGGAGAGCTACAATGAGCAGTTCTTC	CSARVRESYNEQFF
.	few	TRBV7-8	TRBJ2-1	TGTGCCAGCAGCTTCCCCAGGGGGCATCTAGCGGCGGGTGCTAATGAGCAGTTCTTC	CASSFPRGHLAAGANEQFF
.	.	TRBV20-1	TRBJ1-5	TGCAGTGCTAGTGATAACCATCAGCCCCAGCATTTT	CSASDNHQPQHF
.	.	TRBV7-2	TRBJ2-3	TGTGCCAGCAGCTTAGCGCAGGGCAGATACGCGTATTTT	CASSLAQGRYAYF
TRBD1	.	TRBV28	TRBJ2-7	TGTGCCAGCAGTTTATTAGGCTCAGGGACAGGGGGTTACGAGCAGTACTTC	CASSLLGSGTGGYEQYF
TRBD2	.	TRBV29-1	TRBJ2-1	TGCAGCGTTGATGGTCTAGCGGGAGGGTCCGATCCCGAGCAGTTCTTC	CSVDGLAGGSDPEQFF